One and the same sample provided the 18 T cell receptor beta chains below, sequenced in a study of response to subunit inactivated influenza vaccine. TCRdb used MiXCR to reprocess the RT-PCR reads, holding one entry per CDR3 protein. The top ten hold approximately 12% of the sample, which has hundreds of thousands of distinct CDR3 sequences, less than 8% seen once. Sequenced here: PBMCs from blood, sampled around 25 months after vaccination. The origin of the receptors is a man between 50 and 69 years old who received an inactivated influenza vaccine.

A few counts support this clonotype. The V gene is TRBV28, the J gene TRBJ2-1, with D maybe TRBD1 (5 bases). The CDR3 has 12 amino acids. Germline V lookup: CDR1 MDHEN, CDR2 SYDVKM. V was clipped by 5 bases and J by 8 bases, with 10 bases between them. CDR3 DNA: TGTGCCAGCAGTCAACAGGTGGATGAGCAGTTCTTC. The encoded protein is CASSQQVDEQFF.

This clonotype was detected ten times or more. This chain uses TRBV7-8 with TRBJ1-5; no firm D call. The CDR3 sequence is 14 residues long. Germline V gene data show CDR1 as SGHVS and CDR2 as FQNEAQ. V dropped 4 bases and J dropped 1 base, with 8 bases sitting between them. The CDR3 sequence is CASSSTYSNQPQHF. CDR3 DNA sequence: TGTGCCAGCAGCTCGACATACAGCAATCAGCCCCAGCATTTT.

The rearrangement joins TRBV12-3 or TRBV12-4 to TRBJ2-3, with D tentatively TRBD2 (6 bases). Trimming pared 5 bases from V and 5 bases from J, leaving 11 bases between. This CDR3 contains 13 residues. The CDR3 protein is CASSGGLLDTQYF. As DNA, the CDR3 is TGTGCCAGCAGTGGAGGGTTGCTAGATACGCAGTATTTT.

The chain carries TRBV20-1 and TRBJ2-5; TRBD2 might be the D (5 bases). The germline V gene has CDR1 DFQATT and CDR2 SNEGSKA (reference sequence). This CDR3 has 13 amino acids. V was cut by 5 bases and J by 5 bases, with 15 bases left in between. For the CDR3, the DNA is TGCAGTGCTCCTGGACTCACGGGGGAGACCCAGTACTTC. As protein: CSAPGLTGETQYF.

This clonotype appeared a few times. V and J are TRBV12-3 or TRBV12-4 and TRBJ2-6; the D is unclear. The CDR3 totals 13 residues. V lost 6 bases to trimming and J lost 2 bases, with 5 bases between them. The CDR3 nucleotides are TGTGCCAGCAGCGGCGCTGGGGCCAACGTCCTGACTTTC. The encoded protein is CASSGAGANVLTF.

J is TRBJ2-5 and V is TRBV7-9; no reliable D call. Deletions cut 6 bases from V and 2 bases from J, with 16 bases between. This CDR3 has 15 amino acids. From germline, CDR1 is SEHNR and CDR2 FQNEAQ (reference sequence). The CDR3 region has the DNA TGTGCCAGCAGTCCTCTAGACACCGCTCAAGAGACCCAGTACTTC. Translating it yields CASSPLDTAQETQYF.

This clonotype occurred many times. The chain employs TRBV5-1 and TRBJ1-4; D unclear. The CDR3 runs 13 residues. Germline lookup yields CDR1 SGHRS and CDR2 YFSETQ. The germline V and J ends were trimmed by 0 bases and 6 bases, with 6 bases remaining between them. CDR3 nucleotide sequence: TGCGCCAGCAGCTTGGCCCAGGATGAAAAACTGTTTTTT. Its translation is CASSLAQDEKLFF. The full variable domain, its missing parts supplied by reference TRBV5-1 and TRBJ1-4, is KAGVTQTPRYLIKTRGQQVTLSCSPISGHRSVSWYQQTPGQGLQFLFEYFSETQRNKGNFPGRFSGRQFSNSRSEMNVSTLELGDSALYLCASSLAQDEKLFFGSGTQLSVL.

This clonotype was counted a few times. The rearrangement joins TRBV6-1 to TRBJ2-7; D could derive from TRBD1 or TRBD2 (5 bases each). The CDR3 length is 14 residues. Trimming removed 0 bases from V and 3 bases from J, with 9 bases in between. The germline V gene encodes CDR1 MNHNS and CDR2 SASEGT. The CDR3 coding sequence is TGTGCCAGCAGTGAAGCGGGGACCAACTACGAGCAGTACTTC. Translation: CASSEAGTNYEQYF.

This clonotype was seen ten or more times. The V and J genes are TRBV12-3 or TRBV12-4 and TRBJ2-6; possibly TRBD2 for D (6 bases). V was trimmed by 6 bases and J by 1 base, leaving 16 bases between them. This CDR3 region has 17 residues. CDR3 in amino acids: CASSSGVLGSGANVLTF. The CDR3 DNA reads TGTGCCAGCAGCTCGGGGGTCCTTGGATCTGGGGCCAACGTCCTGACTTTC.

This clonotype was detected ten times or more. J is TRBJ2-5 and V is TRBV28; no clear D. The CDR3 runs to 13 residues. CDR1 and CDR2 (germline): MDHEN, SYDVKM. The V end was cut by 3 bases, the J end by 4 bases, with 9 bases between. In DNA, the CDR3 is TGTGCCAGCAGTTTCACGGAGCGAGAGACCCAGTACTTC. Protein product: CASSFTERETQYF.

This clonotype was picked up a small number of times. The gene calls are TRBV7-8 and TRBJ2-5; D remains unclear. The CDR3 consists of 11 residues. Germline CDR1 is SGHVS and CDR2 is FQNEAQ. Trimming shortened V by 3 bases and J by 5 bases, and 4 bases separated the two germline ends. Written as DNA, the CDR3 is TGTGCCAGCAGCTTTCATGAGACCCAGTACTTC. Its translation is CASSFHETQYF.

The chain uses TRBV7-9 and TRBJ2-5; 9 bases align to TRBD1. The V gene end was trimmed by 2 bases and the J gene end by 4 bases; junction bases not matched to a gene: 5. This CDR3 has 15 amino acids. Germline assignment: CDR1 SEHNR and CDR2 FQNEAQ (reference sequence). The CDR3 DNA reads as TGTGCCAGCAGCTTAACTACAGGGGGCGGAGAGACCCAGTACTTC. Protein product: CASSLTTGGGETQYF.

In this sample, this clonotype turned up many times. The chain couples TRBV20-1 to TRBJ2-7; 9 positions match TRBD2. The germline V gene has CDR1 DFQATT and CDR2 SNEGSKA (reference sequence). This CDR3 has 13 residues. Unmatched junction bases numbered 4, after V lost 3 bases and J lost 4 bases. CDR3 in DNA: TGCAGTGCTAGTGCCCTAGCGGGGTACGAGCAGTACTTC. Translating gives CSASALAGYEQYF.

This clonotype was detected ten times or more. J is TRBJ1-5 and V is TRBV20-1; 7 positions agree with TRBD1. The CDR3 spans 14 residues. Germline V gene lookup returns CDR1 DFQATT and CDR2 SNEGSKA (reference sequence). Trimming at V came to 4 bases and at J to 6 bases, leaving 9 bases not matched to a gene. For the CDR3, the DNA is TGCAGTGCTACTCATTCGACAGGGAGTCAGCCCCAGCATTTT. Protein sequence: CSATHSTGSQPQHF.

This clonotype was seen many times. The chain couples TRBV5-1 to TRBJ1-4; TRBD1 agrees at 7 bases. Germline V CDR1 and CDR2: SGHRS, YFSETQ. With 0 bases clipped from V and 4 bases from J, the junction kept 9 bases outside the gene matches. The CDR3 is made up of 17 amino acids. CDR3 nucleotide sequence: TGCGCCAGCAGCTTGGCCAGGGACAGAACCTTTAATGAAAAACTGTTTTTT. It encodes CASSLARDRTFNEKLFF. Variable domain in full (rest from reference TRBV5-1 and TRBJ1-4): KAGVTQTPRYLIKTRGQQVTLSCSPISGHRSVSWYQQTPGQGLQFLFEYFSETQRNKGNFPGRFSGRQFSNSRSEMNVSTLELGDSALYLCASSLARDRTFNEKLFFGSGTQLSVL.

This clonotype was counted a few times. The chain has TRBV11-1 and TRBJ2-7; D call uncertain. The CDR3 covers 14 residues. Germline loops: CDR1 SGHAT, CDR2 FQDESV (reference sequence). Trimming removed 0 bases from V and 5 bases from J, with 11 bases in between. The CDR3 sequence: CASSLAFLGNEQYF. Written as DNA, the CDR3 is TGTGCCAGCAGCTTAGCGTTCCTAGGTAACGAGCAGTACTTC.

This chain connects TRBV20-1 to TRBJ2-3; 9 positions agree with TRBD1. The CDR3 spans 16 residues. In germline, CDR1 is DFQATT, CDR2 SNEGSKA (reference sequence). V shed 4 bases, J shed 3 bases, and the junction held 11 bases outside the gene matches. CDR3 in amino acids: CSANPTGGLGTDTQYF. The DNA of the CDR3 is TGCAGTGCTAATCCGACAGGGGGATTAGGGACAGATACGCAGTATTTT.

This clonotype was seen at least ten times. The CDR3 protein is CATSRGGGGSNEQFF. The CDR3 coding sequence is TGTGCCACCAGCAGAGGGGGCGGGGGCTCCAATGAGCAGTTCTTC. The chain carries TRBV15 and TRBJ2-1; weak D call: TRBD2 (7 bases). CDR1 and CDR2 (germline): LNHNV, YYDKDF (reference sequence). The CDR3 loop spans 15 amino acids. Trimming took off 1 base at V and 6 bases at J, with 13 bases between the two ends.